This entry lists 16 T cell receptor beta chains sequenced from one sample in a study of blood T cells in healthy people across ages. Sample-barcoded 5' priming and a J-beta primer mix drove a second PCR of roughly 7 to 11 cycles. From the 5' RACE reads, TCRdb called clonotypes with MiXCR, one entry per CDR3 protein. The sample consists of over 700,000 distinct CDR3 sequences, 40% to 65% of them appearing once. Sequencing used blood. The origin of the receptors is an elderly man in good health.

The chain is built from TRBV6-1 and TRBJ2-7; 10 nucleotides agree with TRBD1. Germline CDR1 reads MNHNS; CDR2 reads SASEGT. CDR3 length equals 15 residues. V shed 2 bases and J 0 bases; nucleotides not matched to a gene: 1. The CDR3 region has the DNA TGTGCCAGCAGTGAATGGACAGGGGGCTCCTACGAGCAGTACTTC. Its translation: CASSEWTGGSYEQYF.

J is TRBJ2-3 and V is TRBV6-6; D is perhaps TRBD2 (6 bases). Germline lookup yields CDR1 MNHNY and CDR2 SVGAGI (reference sequence). V was clipped by 4 bases and J by 2 bases, with 16 bases between them. The CDR3 is 16 amino acids. The CDR3 loop is CASSLRASVNTDTQYF. CDR3 in DNA: TGTGCCAGCAGTTTACGAGCTAGCGTCAACACAGATACGCAGTATTTT.

The sample holds a few counts of this clonotype. V gene TRBV11-1 combines with J gene TRBJ2-1; a weak D match, TRBD1 (5 bases). Germline V gene lookup returns CDR1 SGHAT and CDR2 FQDESV (reference sequence). V was shortened by 1 base and J by 8 bases, with 15 bases between the two germline ends. This CDR3 region has 15 residues. The CDR3 reads CASSLGKGPVHEQFF. The CDR3 bases are TGTGCCAGCAGCTTAGGGAAGGGGCCGGTGCATGAGCAGTTCTTC.

This clonotype was seen only a few times. The rearrangement links TRBV7-9 to TRBJ1-1, with TRBD1 matching 9 bases. Germline trimming cut 4 bases from V and 1 base from J; bases unmatched to any gene: 4. Germline lookup yields CDR1 SEHNR and CDR2 FQNEAQ (reference sequence). The CDR3 totals 15 residues. The CDR3 nucleotides are TGTGCCAGCAGCTCACCACAGGGGGCGAACACTGAAGCTTTCTTT. Translating it yields CASSSPQGANTEAFF.

This clonotype was recorded a few times. The chain couples TRBV7-9 to TRBJ2-4, with D possibly matching TRBD1 (6 bases). Germline V gene sequence: CDR1 SEHNR, CDR2 FQNEAQ (reference sequence). CDR3 length: 17 amino acids. V was trimmed by 1 base and J by 2 bases, leaving 15 bases between them. DNA for the CDR3: TGTGCCAGCAGCTTAGGTCGGGGATGGGACACCAAAAACATTCAGTACTTC. Protein sequence: CASSLGRGWDTKNIQYF.

V and J are TRBV4-2 and TRBJ2-4, with D possibly being TRBD2 (6 bases). The assigned J gene may be wrong: the sequence end matches TRBJ2-7 better. The CDR3 runs to 17 residues. The germline CDR1 and CDR2 sequences are LGHNA and YNFKEQ. The CDR3 DNA reads TGTGCCAGCAGCCAGGCGGGGCGAGGGCGAGAGTCCTACGAGCAGTACTTC. It yields the protein CASSQAGRGRESYEQYF.

The chain employs TRBV20-1 and TRBJ2-6, with D unresolved. V was trimmed by 0 bases and J by 0 bases, leaving 3 bases between them. The CDR3 sequence is 14 residues long. Germline V gene data show CDR1 as DFQATT and CDR2 as SNEGSKA (reference sequence). The DNA for the CDR3 is TGCAGTGCTAGAGACATCTCTGGGGCCAACGTCCTGACTTTC. It encodes CSARDISGANVLTF.

The chain combines TRBV20-1 with TRBJ2-1; D unclear. The CDR3 length is 16 residues. The V end was cut by 6 bases, the J end by 5 bases, with 23 bases between. The germline gives CDR1 DFQATT, CDR2 SNEGSKA (reference sequence). DNA of the CDR3: TGCAGTGCCAGAAGTCCTTGGAGCCCCCGAAACAATGAGCAGTTCTTC. This sequence encodes CSARSPWSPRNNEQFF.

The chain links TRBV3-1 to TRBJ2-3, with D unclear. The germline V and J ends were trimmed by 0 bases and 11 bases, with 12 bases remaining between them. Germline CDR1 is LGHDT and CDR2 is YNNKEL (reference sequence). This CDR3 region has 13 residues. CDR3 bases: TGTGCCAGCAGCCAAGATTGGGGTGTGGGGCAGTATTTT. Its translation is CASSQDWGVGQYF.

This clonotype was seen a handful of times. The CDR3 DNA follows: TGTGCCAGCAGCTCCCGGCTTCAGAACCAGCAAGAGACCCAGTACTTC. Protein sequence: CASSSRLQNQQETQYF. The chain combines TRBV11-1 with TRBJ2-5; D gene uncertain. Trimming stripped 4 bases from V and 2 bases from J, with 17 bases between. The CDR3 spans 16 residues. Germline CDR1 is SGHAT and CDR2 is FQDESV (reference sequence).

J is TRBJ2-5 and V is TRBV29-1, with 9 bases that match TRBD1. The CDR3 totals 13 residues. Per germline, CDR1 SQVTM and CDR2 ANQGSEA. The ends lost 6 bases at V and 4 bases at J; junction bases unmatched: 6. The CDR3 here is CSVLTGGGETQYF. The CDR3 DNA reads TGCAGCGTGCTGACAGGGGGAGGAGAGACCCAGTACTTC.

Only a few counts were recorded for this clonotype. This rearrangement joins TRBV15 to TRBJ2-7; D remains unclear. The CDR3 spans 15 residues. Germline V gives CDR1 LNHNV, CDR2 YYDKDF (reference sequence). V was shortened by 0 bases and J by 0 bases, with 9 bases between the two germline ends. The CDR3 DNA reads TGTGCCACCAGCAGAGATCGAGGCAACTCCTACGAGCAGTACTTC. This encodes CATSRDRGNSYEQYF. Based on the CDR3 plus reference TRBV15 and TRBJ2-7, the full variable domain is DAMVIQNPRYQVTQFGKPVTLSCSQTLNHNVMYWYQQKSSQAPKLLFHYYDKDFNNEADTPDNFQSRRPNTSFCFLDIRSPGLGDTAMYLCATSRDRGNSYEQYFGPGTRLTVT.

V gene TRBV7-2 combines with J gene TRBJ1-1, with D possibly being TRBD1 (5 bases). Trimming took off 4 bases at V and 2 bases at J, with 11 bases between the two ends. The CDR3 has 14 amino acids. Per germline, CDR1 SGHTA and CDR2 FQGNSA. CDR3 coding DNA: TGTGCCAGCAGCTCGCTAGGGGCTAACACTGAAGCTTTCTTT. Protein: CASSSLGANTEAFF. The full variable domain, its missing parts supplied by reference TRBV7-2 and TRBJ1-1, is GAGVSQSPSNKVTEKGKDVELRCDPISGHTALYWYRQSLGQGLEFLIYFQGNSAPDKSGLPSDRFSAERTGGSVSTLTIQRTQQEDSAVYLCASSSLGANTEAFFGQGTRLTVV.

This sequence joins TRBV5-5 and TRBJ1-1, with a weak D call TRBD1 (5 bases). The CDR3 spans 18 residues. Germline lookup yields CDR1 SGHKS and CDR2 YYEKEE (reference sequence). Trimming took off 4 bases at V and 0 bases at J, with 22 bases between the two ends. CDR3 in amino acids: CASSPSPATGGMNTEAFF. CDR3 in DNA: TGTGCCAGCAGCCCATCTCCCGCTACAGGAGGCATGAACACTGAAGCTTTCTTT.

The gene calls are TRBV7-9 and TRBJ2-5; 9 bases are a match to TRBD1. V lost 5 bases and J lost 3; bases outside the gene matches: 10. The germline V gene has CDR1 SEHNR and CDR2 FQNEAQ (reference sequence). The CDR3 loop spans 16 amino acids. The CDR3 DNA reads as TGTGCCAGCAGCCTACGAACAGGGGGCATTGAAGAGACCCAGTACTTC. Its translation: CASSLRTGGIEETQYF.

This clonotype was found once. The chain employs TRBV4-2 and TRBJ2-3; 10 nucleotides align to TRBD2. Germline values: CDR1 LGHNA, CDR2 YNFKEQ. The CDR3 runs 15 residues. V was clipped by 8 bases and J by 5 bases; unmatched bases: 10. The CDR3 loop reads CASAGLAEVGDTQYF. The DNA of the CDR3 is TGTGCCAGCGCTGGACTAGCGGAGGTCGGAGATACGCAGTATTTT.